This T cell receptor (beta chain) is from a study of human T cells and chemical hapten exposure. The wider study: 2% DPC applied to an approximately 2 cm by approximately 2 cm arm area sensitized donors. Small pooled library volume differences chiefly drove per-sample TCR yield variation.

The time point denotes: pre-sensitization, week 0. Regarding treatment: therapeutic diphenylcyclopropenone sensitization with weekly scalp DPC. The germline V and J ends were trimmed by 5 bases and 1 base, with 11 bases remaining between them. Germline V CDR1 and CDR2: LNHDA, SQIVND (reference sequence). CDR3 length equals 14 residues. The library labeled individual cDNA molecules by adding unique molecular identifiers to them. Per the original methods: TCRs per sample had a median of approximately 88,000 and ranged from roughly 23,224 to 700,000. TCRdb re-called the RACE reads with MiXCR, one entry per CDR3 protein. TCRdb, not the authors, supplied the V and J calls. The data hold around 330,000 distinct CDR3 sequences, with approximately 5% observed a single time. This clonotype was counted only a few times.

The sequenced sample was whole blood, obtained in connection with sensitization to the hapten diphenylcyclopropenone (DPC). This receptor was taken from a woman under 30 with alopecia areata. Some clones in this sample may be carry-over from other donors' samples. This chain joins TRBV19 and TRBJ1-1; no definite D call. As DNA, the CDR3 is TGTGCCAGTAGTCTACACGGGCCGAACACTGAAGCTTTCTTT. Protein product: CASSLHGPNTEAFF.